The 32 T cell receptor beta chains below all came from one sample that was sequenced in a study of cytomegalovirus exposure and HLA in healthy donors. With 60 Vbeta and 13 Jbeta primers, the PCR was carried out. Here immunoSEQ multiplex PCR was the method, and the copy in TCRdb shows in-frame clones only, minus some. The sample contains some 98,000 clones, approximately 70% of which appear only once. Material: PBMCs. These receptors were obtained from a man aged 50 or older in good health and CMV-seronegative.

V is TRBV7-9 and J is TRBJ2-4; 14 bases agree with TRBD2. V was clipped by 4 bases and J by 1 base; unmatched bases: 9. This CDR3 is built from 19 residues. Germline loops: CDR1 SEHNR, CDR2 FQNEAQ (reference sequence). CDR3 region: CASSSGLGLAGGAKNIQYF. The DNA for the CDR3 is TGTGCCAGCAGCTCAGGCCTCGGACTAGCGGGGGGCGCCAAAAACATTCAGTACTTC.

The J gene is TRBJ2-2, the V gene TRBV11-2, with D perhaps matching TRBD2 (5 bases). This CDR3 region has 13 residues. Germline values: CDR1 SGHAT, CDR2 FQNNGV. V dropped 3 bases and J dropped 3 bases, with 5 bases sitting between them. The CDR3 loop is CASSLRDTGELFF. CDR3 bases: TGTGCCAGCAGCTTGCGGGACACCGGGGAGCTGTTTTTT.

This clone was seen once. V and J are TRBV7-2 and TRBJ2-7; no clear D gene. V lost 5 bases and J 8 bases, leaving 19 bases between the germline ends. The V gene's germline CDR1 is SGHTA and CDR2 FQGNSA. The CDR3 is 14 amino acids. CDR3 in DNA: TGTGCCAGCAGCCCCCGGCTAGGAACTACGAAGCAGTACTTC. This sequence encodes CASSPRLGTTKQYF.

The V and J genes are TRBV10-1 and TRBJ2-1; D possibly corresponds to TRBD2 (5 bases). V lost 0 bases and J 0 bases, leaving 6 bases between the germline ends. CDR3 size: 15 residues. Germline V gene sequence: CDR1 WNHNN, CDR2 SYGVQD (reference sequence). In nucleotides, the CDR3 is TGCGCCAGCAGTGAGTCGGGGAGCTCCTACAATGAGCAGTTCTTC. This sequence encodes CASSESGSSYNEQFF.

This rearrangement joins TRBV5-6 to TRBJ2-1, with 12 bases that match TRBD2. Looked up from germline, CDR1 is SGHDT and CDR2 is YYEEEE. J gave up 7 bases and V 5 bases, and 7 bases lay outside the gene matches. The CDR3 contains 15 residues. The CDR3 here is CASSSLAGGRNEQFF. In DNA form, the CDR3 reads TGTGCCAGCAGTTCACTAGCGGGGGGTAGGAATGAGCAGTTCTTC. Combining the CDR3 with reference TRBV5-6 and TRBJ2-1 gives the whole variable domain DAGVTQSPTHLIKTRGQQVTLRCSPKSGHDTVSWYQQALGQGPQFIFQYYEEEERQRGNFPDRFSGHQFPNYSSELNVNALLLGDSALYLCASSSLAGGRNEQFFGPGTRLTVL.

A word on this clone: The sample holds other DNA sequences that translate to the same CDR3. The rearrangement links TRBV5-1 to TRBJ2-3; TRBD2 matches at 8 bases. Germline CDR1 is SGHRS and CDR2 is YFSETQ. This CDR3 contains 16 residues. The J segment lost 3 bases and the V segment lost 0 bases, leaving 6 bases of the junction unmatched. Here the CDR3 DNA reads TGCGCCAGCAGCTTGGGTATCGGGGGGGGAACAGATACGCAGTATTTT. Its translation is CASSLGIGGGTDTQYF. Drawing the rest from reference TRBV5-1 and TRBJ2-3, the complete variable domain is KAGVTQTPRYLIKTRGQQVTLSCSPISGHRSVSWYQQTPGQGLQFLFEYFSETQRNKGNFPGRFSGRQFSNSRSEMNVSTLELGDSALYLCASSLGIGGGTDTQYFGPGTRLTVL.

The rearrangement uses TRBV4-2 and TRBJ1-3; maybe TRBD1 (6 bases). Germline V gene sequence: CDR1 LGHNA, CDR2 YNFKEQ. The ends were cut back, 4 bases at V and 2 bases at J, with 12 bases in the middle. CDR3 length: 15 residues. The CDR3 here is CASSLSGVAGNTIYF. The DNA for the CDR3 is TGTGCCAGCAGCCTCTCAGGGGTGGCTGGAAACACCATATATTTT.

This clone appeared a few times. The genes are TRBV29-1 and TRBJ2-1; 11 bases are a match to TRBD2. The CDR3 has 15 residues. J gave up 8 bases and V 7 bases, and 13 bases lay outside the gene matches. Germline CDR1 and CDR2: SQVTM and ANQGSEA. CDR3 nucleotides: TGCAGCGGTGTAGCGGGAGGGCCGAGTGACGATGAGCAGTTCTTC. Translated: CSGVAGGPSDDEQFF.

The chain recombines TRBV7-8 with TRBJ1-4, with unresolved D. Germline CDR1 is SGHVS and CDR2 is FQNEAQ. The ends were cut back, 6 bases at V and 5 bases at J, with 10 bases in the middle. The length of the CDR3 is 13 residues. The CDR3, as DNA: TGTGCCAGCAGACCCCAACAGAATGAAAAACTGTTTTTT. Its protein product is CASRPQQNEKLFF.

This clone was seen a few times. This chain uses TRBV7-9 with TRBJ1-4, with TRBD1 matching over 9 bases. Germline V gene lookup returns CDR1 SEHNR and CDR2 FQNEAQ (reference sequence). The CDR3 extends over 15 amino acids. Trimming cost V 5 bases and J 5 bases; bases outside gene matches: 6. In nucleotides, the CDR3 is TGTGCCAGCAGCCAAGACGGGACAGGGAATGAAAAACTGTTTTTT. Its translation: CASSQDGTGNEKLFF.

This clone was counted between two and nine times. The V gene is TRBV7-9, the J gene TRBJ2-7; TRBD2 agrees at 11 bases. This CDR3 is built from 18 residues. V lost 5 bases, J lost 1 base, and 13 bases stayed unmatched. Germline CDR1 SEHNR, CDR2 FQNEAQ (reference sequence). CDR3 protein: CASSAYPRLAGTSYEQYF. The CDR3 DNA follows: TGTGCCAGCAGCGCATATCCCAGACTAGCGGGAACATCCTACGAGCAGTACTTC.

CDR3 in DNA: TGTGCCAGCAGCGTAGACAGGGGTAGCTCTGGAAACACCATATATTTT. Protein sequence: CASSVDRGSSGNTIYF. This sequence joins TRBV7-9 and TRBJ1-3; TRBD1 matches 8 bases. The CDR3 loop spans 16 amino acids. CDR1 and CDR2 from the germline V gene are SEHNR and FQNEAQ (reference sequence). V dropped 5 bases and J dropped 0; count of bases not matched to a gene: 6.

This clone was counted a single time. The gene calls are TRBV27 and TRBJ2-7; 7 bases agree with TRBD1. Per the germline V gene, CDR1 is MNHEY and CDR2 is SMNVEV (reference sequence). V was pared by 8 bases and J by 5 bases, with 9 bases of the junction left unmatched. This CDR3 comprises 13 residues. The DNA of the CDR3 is TGTGCCAGCTCAGCTGAGACAGGGAACGAGCAGTACTTC. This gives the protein CASSAETGNEQYF.

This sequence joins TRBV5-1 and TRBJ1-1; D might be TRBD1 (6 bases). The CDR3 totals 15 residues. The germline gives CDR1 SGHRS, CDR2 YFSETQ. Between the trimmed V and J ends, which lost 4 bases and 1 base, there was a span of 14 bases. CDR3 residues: CASSAIGGWNTEAFF. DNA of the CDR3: TGCGCCAGCAGCGCTATAGGGGGATGGAACACTGAAGCTTTCTTT. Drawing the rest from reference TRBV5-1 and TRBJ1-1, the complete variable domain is KAGVTQTPRYLIKTRGQQVTLSCSPISGHRSVSWYQQTPGQGLQFLFEYFSETQRNKGNFPGRFSGRQFSNSRSEMNVSTLELGDSALYLCASSAIGGWNTEAFFGQGTRLTVV.

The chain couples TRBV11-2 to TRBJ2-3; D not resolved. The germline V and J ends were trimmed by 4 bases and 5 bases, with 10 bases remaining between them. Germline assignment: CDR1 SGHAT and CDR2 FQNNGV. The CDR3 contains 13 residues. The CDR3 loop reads CASSSWPEDTQYF. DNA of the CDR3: TGTGCCAGCAGCTCCTGGCCAGAAGATACGCAGTATTTT.

CDR3 nucleotides: TGTGCCATCAGTCCTACCCAGACAGGGGTTTTTCTCTACGAGCAGTACTTC. Its translation: CAISPTQTGVFLYEQYF. The genes are TRBV10-3 and TRBJ2-7, with 8 bases lining up with TRBD1. J gave up 3 bases and V 5 bases, and 15 bases lay outside the gene matches. CDR1 ENHRY and CDR2 SYGVKD come from the germline V gene. The CDR3 consists of 17 residues.

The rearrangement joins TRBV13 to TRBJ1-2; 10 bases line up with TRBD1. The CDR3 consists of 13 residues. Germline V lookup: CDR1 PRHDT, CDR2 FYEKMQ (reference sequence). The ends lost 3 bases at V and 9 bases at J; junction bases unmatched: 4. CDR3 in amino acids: CASSFRTGGSYTF. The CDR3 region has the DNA TGTGCCAGCAGCTTCAGGACAGGGGGGAGCTACACCTTC. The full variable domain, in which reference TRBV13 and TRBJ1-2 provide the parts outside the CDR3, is AAGVIQSPRHLIKEKRETATLKCYPIPRHDTVYWYQQGPGQDPQFLISFYEKMQSDKGSIPDRFSAQQFSDYHSELNMSSLELGDSALYFCASSFRTGGSYTFGSGTRLTVV.

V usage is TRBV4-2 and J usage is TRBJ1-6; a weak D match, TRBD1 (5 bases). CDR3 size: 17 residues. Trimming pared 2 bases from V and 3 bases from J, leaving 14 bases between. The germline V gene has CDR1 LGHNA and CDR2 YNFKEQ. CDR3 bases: TGTGCCAGCAGCCAACCTGAAGGACACGACTATAATTCACCCCTCCACTTT. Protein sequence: CASSQPEGHDYNSPLHF.

The CDR3, as DNA: TGTGCCTGGATTCGGATCCGGGACTACCACGGCTATGAGCAGTTCTTC. Amino acid sequence: CAWIRIRDYHGYEQFF. V usage is TRBV30 and J usage is TRBJ2-1, with TRBD2 identical over 7 bases. The length of the CDR3 is 16 residues. Germline V gene data show CDR1 as GTSNPN and CDR2 as SVGIG (reference sequence). V dropped 4 bases and J dropped 8; count of bases not matched to a gene: 17.

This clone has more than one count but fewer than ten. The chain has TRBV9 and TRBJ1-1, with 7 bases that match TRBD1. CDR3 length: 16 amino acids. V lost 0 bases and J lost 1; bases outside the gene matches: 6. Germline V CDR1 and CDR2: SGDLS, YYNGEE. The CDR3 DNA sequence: TGTGCCAGCAGCGTAGCTTGGGGGACAGAGAACACTGAAGCTTTCTTT. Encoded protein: CASSVAWGTENTEAFF.

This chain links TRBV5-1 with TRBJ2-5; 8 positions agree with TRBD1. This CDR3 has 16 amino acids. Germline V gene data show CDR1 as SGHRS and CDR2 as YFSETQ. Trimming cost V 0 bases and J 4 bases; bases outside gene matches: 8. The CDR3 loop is CASSLGVQGVLETQYF. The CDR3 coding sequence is TGCGCCAGCAGCTTGGGGGTACAGGGGGTATTAGAGACCCAGTACTTC.

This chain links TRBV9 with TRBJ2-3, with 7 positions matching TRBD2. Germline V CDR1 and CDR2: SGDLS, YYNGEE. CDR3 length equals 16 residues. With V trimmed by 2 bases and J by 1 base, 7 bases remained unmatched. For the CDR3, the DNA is TGTGCCAGCAGCGTCTTAAGCGGGACCCGCACAGATACGCAGTATTTT. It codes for CASSVLSGTRTDTQYF.

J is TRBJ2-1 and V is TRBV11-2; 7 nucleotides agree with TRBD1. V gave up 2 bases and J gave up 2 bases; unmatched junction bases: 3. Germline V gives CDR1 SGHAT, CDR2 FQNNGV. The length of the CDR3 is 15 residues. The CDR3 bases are TGTGCCAGCAGCTTAACAGGGGACCCCTACAATGAGCAGTTCTTC. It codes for CASSLTGDPYNEQFF.

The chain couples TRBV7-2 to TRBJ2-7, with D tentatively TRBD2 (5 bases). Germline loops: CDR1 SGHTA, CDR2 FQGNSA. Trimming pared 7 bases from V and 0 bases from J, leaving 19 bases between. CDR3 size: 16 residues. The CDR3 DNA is TGTGCCAGCACCACCACTGGGAGCCTGAGCTCCTACGAGCAGTACTTC. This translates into CASTTTGSLSSYEQYF.

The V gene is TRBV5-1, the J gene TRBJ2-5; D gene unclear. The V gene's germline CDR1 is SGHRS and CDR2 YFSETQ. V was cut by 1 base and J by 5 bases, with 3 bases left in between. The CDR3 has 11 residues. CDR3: CASSLRETQYF. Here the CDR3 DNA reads TGCGCCAGCAGCTTGCGGGAGACCCAGTACTTC. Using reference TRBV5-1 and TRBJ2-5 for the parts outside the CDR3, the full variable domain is KAGVTQTPRYLIKTRGQQVTLSCSPISGHRSVSWYQQTPGQGLQFLFEYFSETQRNKGNFPGRFSGRQFSNSRSEMNVSTLELGDSALYLCASSLRETQYFGPGTRLLVL.

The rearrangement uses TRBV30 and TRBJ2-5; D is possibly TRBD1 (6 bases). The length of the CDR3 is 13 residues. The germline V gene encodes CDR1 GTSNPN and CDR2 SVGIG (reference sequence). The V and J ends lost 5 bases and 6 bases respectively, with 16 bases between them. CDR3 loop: CAWGGQSMKTQYF. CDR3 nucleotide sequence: TGTGCCTGGGGAGGACAGTCCATGAAGACCCAGTACTTC.

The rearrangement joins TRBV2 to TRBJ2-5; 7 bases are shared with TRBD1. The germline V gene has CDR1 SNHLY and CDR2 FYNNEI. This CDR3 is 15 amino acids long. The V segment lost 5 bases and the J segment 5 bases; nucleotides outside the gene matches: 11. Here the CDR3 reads CASSLGEGAWETQYF. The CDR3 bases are TGTGCCAGCAGTCTCGGAGAGGGGGCATGGGAGACCCAGTACTTC. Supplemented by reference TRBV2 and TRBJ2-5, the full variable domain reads EPEVTQTPSHQVTQMGQEVILRCVPISNHLYFYWYRQILGQKVEFLVSFYNNEISEKSEIFDDQFSVERPDGSNFTLKIRSTKLEDSAMYFCASSLGEGAWETQYFGPGTRLLVL.

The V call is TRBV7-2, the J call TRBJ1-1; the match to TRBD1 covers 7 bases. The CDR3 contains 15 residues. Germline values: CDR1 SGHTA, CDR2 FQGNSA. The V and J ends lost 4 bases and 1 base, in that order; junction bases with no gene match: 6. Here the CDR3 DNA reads TGTGCCAGCAGCTACCGACAGGGTCCGAACACTGAAGCTTTCTTT. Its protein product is CASSYRQGPNTEAFF.

CDR3 protein: CSVYRREKGAGEQYF. The CDR3 DNA reads as TGCAGCGTCTATAGGAGGGAAAAAGGGGCGGGGGAGCAGTACTTC. The chain combines TRBV29-1 with TRBJ2-7, with D possibly being TRBD2 (6 bases). The CDR3 runs 15 residues. Germline CDR1 SQVTM, CDR2 ANQGSEA. Trimming shortened V by 6 bases and J by 7 bases, and 25 bases separated the two germline ends.

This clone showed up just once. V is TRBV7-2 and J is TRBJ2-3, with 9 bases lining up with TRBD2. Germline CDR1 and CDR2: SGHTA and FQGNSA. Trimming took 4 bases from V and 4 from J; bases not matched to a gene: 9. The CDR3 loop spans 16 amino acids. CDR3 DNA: TGTGCCAGCAGCTCCTTGGCGGGGGGGAGTGCAGATACGCAGTATTTT. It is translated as CASSSLAGGSADTQYF.

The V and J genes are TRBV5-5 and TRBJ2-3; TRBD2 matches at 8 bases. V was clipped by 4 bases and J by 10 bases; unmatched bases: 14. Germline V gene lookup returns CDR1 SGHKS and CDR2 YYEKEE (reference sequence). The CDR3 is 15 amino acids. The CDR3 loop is CASSPNEGGTRAQYF. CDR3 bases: TGTGCCAGCAGCCCCAATGAGGGGGGGACTAGGGCGCAGTATTTT. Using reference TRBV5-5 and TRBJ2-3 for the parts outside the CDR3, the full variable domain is DAGVTQSPTHLIKTRGQQVTLRCSPISGHKSVSWYQQVLGQGPQFIFQYYEKEERGRGNFPDRFSARQFPNYSSELNVNALLLGDSALYLCASSPNEGGTRAQYFGPGTRLTVL.

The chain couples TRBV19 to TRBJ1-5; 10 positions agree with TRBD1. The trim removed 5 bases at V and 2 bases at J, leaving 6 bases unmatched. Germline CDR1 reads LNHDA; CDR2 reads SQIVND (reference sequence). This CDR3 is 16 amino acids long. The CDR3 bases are TGTGCCAGTAGTGCCCGACAGGGGGCCGGCAATCAGCCCCAGCATTTT. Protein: CASSARQGAGNQPQHF.